These T cell receptor beta chains were read from a single sample in a study of tumor-infiltrating lymphocytes in primary liver carcinoma. MiXCR was run by TCRdb on the multiplex PCR reads, yielding one entry per CDR3 protein. The profile shows some 55,000 distinct CDR3 sequences, 60% to 75% of them singletons. The sample comprised liver tumor tissue from sampling region 2. The receptors were sampled from a middle-aged man with primary liver carcinoma and hepatitis B virus infection. The CDR3 runs from the conserved cysteine through the conserved F or W. Each record gives: J gene, V gene, clone size, D gene, CDR3 DNA, CDR3 protein. A D gene is named only where the DNA matches it firmly. Rows may omit the clone size; those that give it use once, few, many or a size class.

TRBJ1-4 | TRBV6-5 | few | NA | TGTGCCAGCAGAATTGGGGGCGGTGATGAAAAACTGTTTTTT | CASRIGGGDEKLFF
TRBJ1-6 | TRBV6-5 | NA | NA | TGTGCCAGCAGTTACGGGGACACCAATTCACCCCCCCACTTT | CASSYGDTNSPPHF
TRBJ2-5 | TRBV12-3/TRBV12-4 | medium-sized | NA | TGTGCCAGCAGTAGTGGGGGGGGCTGGGAAGAGACCCAGTACTTC | CASSSGGGWEETQYF
TRBJ2-5 | TRBV11-3 | NA | NA | TGTGCCAGCAGCCTAGTAAAAGGCGGACAGTTCCACGGGACCCGGTACTTC | CASSLVKGGQFHGTRYF
TRBJ1-5 | TRBV19 | few | NA | TGTGCCAGTAGTACAGGGTCGGGGCAGCCCCAGCATTTT | CASSTGSGQPQHF
TRBJ2-7 | TRBV10-2 | NA | NA | TGCGCCAGCAGTCCCGGGGACGGCGCCCACGAGCAGTACTTC | CASSPGDGAHEQYF
TRBJ2-5 | TRBV11-2 | NA | NA | TGTGCCGGTAGCTTAGTCAGTGGGGGCAGTCGGCAAGAGACCCGGTACTTC | CAGSLVSGGSRQETRYF
TRBJ2-3 | TRBV6-5 | NA | NA | TGTGCCAGCAGTTCGCCAGGGAGAGGGGGTATGGATACGCAGTATTTC | CASSSPGRGGMDTQYF
TRBJ2-1 | TRBV11-2 | NA | NA | TGTGCCAGCAGCTCAAATGGTGCCTATGAACAGTTCTTC | CASSSNGAYEQFF
TRBJ2-1 | TRBV5-1 | many | NA | TGCGCCAGCAGCTTGGCACGGGACTCCGGCTCCTACAATGAGCAGTTCTTC | CASSLARDSGSYNEQFF
TRBJ1-5 | TRBV7-9 | NA | NA | TGTGCCAGCAGCTTAGACGAAAATCAACCCCAGCATTTT | CASSLDENQPQHF
TRBJ1-6 | TRBV7-9 | NA | NA | TGTGCCAGCAGCTTCGTGACAGGACATAATTCACCCCTCCAGTTT | CASSFVTGHNSPLQF
TRBJ2-1 | TRBV11-3 | NA | TRBD2 | TGTGCCAACAGCTTATCAGGGACTAGTGGGAGAGGTGACCAGTTCTTC | CANSLSGTSGRGDQFF
TRBJ2-7 | TRBV11-2 | NA | TRBD2 | TGTGCCAGTAGCTTATCCATTGGACCAGCGGGAGGGGGCTACGAGCAGTACTTC | CASSLSIGPAGGGYEQYF
TRBJ2-2 | TRBV11-2 | NA | NA | TGTGCCAGCAGCCTTGATCGGGACATGGTCGGCAGCGGGGAGCTGTTTTTT | CASSLDRDMVGSGELFF
TRBJ2-7 | TRBV12-3/TRBV12-4 | NA | TRBD2 | TGTACCAGCAGTGTCCTCGGGAGGGCCTTAGCAGAGCAGTACTTC | CTSSVLGRALAEQYF
TRBJ2-7 | TRBV4-1 | NA | NA | TGCGCCGGCAGCCTCGCAGTGAGCTCCTACGAGCAGTACTTC | CAGSLAVSSYEQYF